This T cell receptor beta chain was found in a study of T cells expressing NK-cell markers. This CDR3 region has 11 residues. In generating TCR beta cDNA, 5'RACE template switching with UMIs was used. From its re-call of the 5' RACE reads, TCRdb lists each CDR3 protein once, without DNA. Here the sample table reports 200,000 to 300,000 distinct CDR3 sequences. Material: blood T cells: a sorted CD56 or NKG2C T cell subset, CD4+ or CD8+ T cells, or bulk PBMC T cells (not recorded which). The chain is built from TRBV12-3 or TRBV12-4 and TRBJ2-3; the TCRdb call, TRBD1, lacks DNA for checking. This sequence originates from a young man in good health. The CDR3 sequence: CASKGGSSQYF.